This T cell receptor (beta chain) emerged from a study of PD-1 blockade in mismatch repair-deficient tumors. Study-wide context: Patients had over ten mismatch repair-deficient cancer types and were previously treated and progressing. Study-wide results and limits: After pembrolizumab, tumor-resident clones rose rapidly, then generally contracted before radiologic responses.

Concerning this clone itself: The antigen is undetermined.

Generated by immunoSEQ multiplex PCR, the TCRdb table keeps only in-frame clones and is missing some. The sample includes some 110,000 clones, 60% to 85% of them seen just once. Germline V lookup: CDR1 PRHDT, CDR2 FYEKMQ (reference sequence). The CDR3 is 16 residues long. Trimming removed 1 base at V and 2 bases at J, with 11 bases between. The V and J genes are TRBV13 and TRBJ2-2; D not certain. This specimen consisted of peripheral blood, obtained about 13 months after starting pembrolizumab. The source is an adult with mismatch repair-deficient cancer. The CDR3 DNA follows: TGTGCCAGCAGCTTAGATATCGGACCCAACACCGGGGAGCTGTTTTTT. This encodes CASSLDIGPNTGELFF.